The rows below give T cell receptor beta chains drawn from one sample of a study of blood T cell repertoires in COVID-19. Clones were sequenced by immunoSEQ multiplex PCR, and TCRdb holds only the in-frame ones, with some missing. The table shows about 420,000 clones, with about 90% occurring only once. The material sequenced was peripheral blood. The receptors shown here come from a man aged 18-30 years with COVID-19, enrolled during active disease. CDR3s leave out the opening cysteine and the closing phenylalanine or tryptophan. Each record gives: J gene, V gene, CDR3 protein.

>TRBJ2-1|TRBV2
ASSEEASGYNEQF
>TRBJ1-4|TRBV5-5
ASSFGDLANEKLF
>TRBJ2-6|TRBV6-5
ASSRGRRGANVLT
>TRBJ2-5|TRBV3-1/TRBV3-2
ASSRGPQETQY
>TRBJ1-6|TRBV13
ASSLKAGVQPPLH
>TRBJ1-3|TRBV19
ASSRTGAGNTIY
>TRBJ2-2|TRBV5-1
ASSLDTGGYTGELF
>TRBJ2-7|TRBV29-1
SVLRAGEQY
>TRBJ2-2|TRBV13
ASRTGGRLGGELF
>TRBJ1-5|TRBV27
ASSSAGTGNSNQPQH
>TRBJ1-4|TRBV5-1
ASSPGQGLATNEKLF
>TRBJ2-3|TRBV18
ASSLIRDQGGADTQY
>TRBJ2-7|TRBV7-2
ASSPGGGVISEQY
>TRBJ2-7|TRBV6-5
ASRVREFYEQY
>TRBJ1-2|TRBV12-2
AQGALCYGYT
>TRBJ2-5|TRBV12-3/TRBV12-4
ASSSSDGETQY
>TRBJ2-2|TRBV24-1
ATSTPTGGNTGELF
>TRBJ2-2|TRBV24-1
ATQRGDGTNTGELF
>TRBJ2-7|TRBV10-2
ASSEPGLAGGQEQY
>TRBJ2-1|TRBV7-2
ASSLFVETSSYNEQF
>TRBJ2-7|TRBV6-5
ASSKQAGRAYEQY
>TRBJ1-1|TRBV5-4
ASSPEGGQNTEAF
>TRBJ2-3|TRBV2
ASSAPSTDTQY
>TRBJ2-6|TRBV2
AGDSSGANVLT
>TRBJ1-1|TRBV9
ASSASQGNTEAF
>TRBJ2-5|TRBV12-5
ASGLTGGETQY